What follows is one TCR beta chain and its context. This table comes from immunoSEQ multiplex PCR, and its TCRdb copy is limited to in-frame clones, with some not included. The sample contains some 320,000 clones, under 90% of which appear only once. V lost 2 bases and J lost 4; bases outside the gene matches: 9. CDR3 length equals 16 residues. Germline V CDR1 and CDR2: WNHNN, SYGVQD (reference sequence). These data originate in a study of blood T cell repertoires in COVID-19. Looking at the study overall: Italy, Spain and the United States were the sources of the convalescent and acute COVID-19 samples. Sample material is recorded as cDNA or gDNA derived from T cells, B-cell-depleted T cells, or PBMCs.

Recruitment covered 25 or so US areas and drew participants whose ages spanned 18 to 89 years. Participants' own reports of clinical history determined their cohort assignment. The sequenced sample was PBMCs or T cells enriched from blood (not recorded which). This sequence originates from a man in his sixties who had recovered from COVID-19. The chain carries TRBV10-1 and TRBJ2-3, with 7 bases aligning to TRBD2. CDR3 sequence reads: CASSEAGGRGADTQYF. The CDR3 bases are TGCGCCAGCAGTGAGGCTGGCGGGAGAGGTGCAGATACGCAGTATTTT.